This TCR beta chain appears in the sequencing data of a study of blood T cell repertoires in COVID-19 (dated by TCRdb to about 2020). Study-wide context: Samples covering the acute and convalescent phases of COVID-19 were provided by collaborators in the United States, Italy and Spain. The material from the prospective study consisted of cDNA or gDNA derived from T cells, B-cell-depleted T cells, or PBMCs. Subjects who had been exposed to COVID-19, were actively infected with it, or had recovered from it provided the deeply sampled blood TCRbeta repertoires that made up the dataset. The repertoires were released in a freely available public database meant as a resource for research on the immune response to SARS-CoV-2. The samples were drawn from two sources: the first 160 participants of the ongoing ImmuneRACE study, and fewer than 1,500 subjects contributed by 6 global collaborators. Sample metadata almost always included a de-identified subject ID, COVID-19 status, age in years and sex. Where available, HLA class I and class II types were taken from metadata supplied by the sample provider and were not determined by assay-based typing. Results and caveats for the whole study, not just this receptor: How much clinical and demographic metadata was included differed by source and by participant, and the metadata was provided uncurated.

The germline V gene yields MNHEY for CDR1 and SVGAGI for CDR2. V gives up 6 bases and J gives up 6 bases, and the segment between their germline ends measures 9 bases. The CDR3, cysteine through phenylalanine, is 12 amino acids long. Here the CDR3 DNA is all that survives: 36 bases in frame from base 1. TCRbeta CDR3 regions were amplified from genomic DNA using the immunoSEQ Assay, a bias-controlled multiplex PCR. In the source study's methods: Within the assay, amplification of reference gene primers was used to estimate how many nucleated cells each sample contained. To quantify the absolute abundance of each unique TCRbeta CDR3 rearrangement, sequence reads were collapsed and filtered. For each sample, productive Simpson clonality was calculated as the square root of Simpson's diversity index over productive rearrangements. What TCRdb holds here is the immuneACCESS table cut down to in-frame rearrangements. Part of the clones is not present; checked against another copy, under half of the missing clones reflect an unresolved V gene, and the others are unexplained. V, J and clone size derive from that table, while D and trimming were established from the DNA sequence. The sample has about 81,000 clones on record, roughly 96% of them singletons. Around 4% of the sample is in the top ten clones.

This clone was counted a single time. What this receptor recognizes is not known. No base-level quality is on record; no much larger clone is a single base apart. The collaborating institutions used their own protocols to collect whole blood in K2EDTA tubes. For TCRbeta analysis, collaborators shipped samples in one of three forms: frozen whole blood, isolated PBMCs, or DNA extracted from either of those sample types. Sequenced input: peripheral blood. The sequence links TRBV6-5 to TRBJ1-5; no D gene is confidently identified. The clonotype originates from a human donor with active COVID-19. The donor label of this sample is uncertain. The nucleotide sequence is given as TGTGCCAGCAGAGAGAGTTCTCAGCCCCAGCATTTT. This codes for CASRESSQPQHF.